This TCR beta chain came from a study of Graves' ophthalmopathy and Graves' hyperthyroidism. This clonotype has only one observation. Using RNA transcripts, the TCR beta CDR3 regions were amplified. The authors performed first-round RT-PCR with HTBI primers and then a second-round multiplex PCR. TCRdb re-analysed the multiplex PCR reads in MiXCR, keeping a single row per CDR3 protein. The sample lists approximately 640,000 distinct CDR3 sequences; roughly 39% were seen once. The sequence came from an adult man with Graves' ophthalmopathy. The sequencing sample was made of peripheral blood.

CDR3 region: CAISESPGKLFF. The CDR3 bases are TGTGCCATCAGTGAGTCGCCAGGAAAACTGTTTTTT. This chain joins TRBV10-3 and TRBJ1-4; no reliable D call. The CDR3 consists of 12 residues. Germline CDR1 is ENHRY and CDR2 is SYGVKD. The V end lost 0 bases, the J end lost 10 bases, and 6 bases lay between the germline ends.